The clone carrying this T cell receptor (beta chain) was observed a few times. Its antigen is currently unknown. This sample was taken from a study of Graves' ophthalmopathy and Graves' hyperthyroidism. Findings of the study overall: Ophthalmopathy progression prediction by the model yielded a sensitivity of approximately 71% and a specificity of roughly 72%. Sensitivity of approximately 88% and specificity of around 76% were achieved when a 13-signature model separated ophthalmopathy from stable hyperthyroidism.

As the template, RNA transcripts were used to amplify TCR beta CDR3 regions. RT-PCR with HTBI primers came first, then second-round multiplex PCR. TCRdb recomputed calls from the multiplex PCR reads with MiXCR, one row per CDR3 protein. This sample yields 500,000 to 600,000 distinct CDR3 sequences, of which about two fifths are seen a single time; about 4.6% belongs to the top ten. The study recruited hyperthyroidism patients aged 18 to 65 who were newly diagnosed, under 2 months' duration. The J segment lost 5 bases and the V segment lost 4 bases, leaving 10 bases of the junction unmatched. The CDR3 covers 15 residues. CDR1 and CDR2 from the germline V gene are SGHTS and YDEGEE.

This TCR was recovered from an adult man with Graves' hyperthyroidism. The sequencing input was peripheral blood or thyroid tissue (not recorded which). The rearrangement links TRBV5-8 to TRBJ2-7, with TRBD1 identical over 9 bases. The CDR3 region has the DNA TGTGCCAGCAGCCTCCCGGGGGACAGGGCCCACGAGCAGTACTTC. This translates into CASSLPGDRAHEQYF.